The T cell receptor beta chain described here comes from a study of monozygotic twins with inflammatory bowel disease. TCRdb processed the 5' RACE reads again and assigns one entry to each CDR3 protein, with no DNA. This sample's clone table lists approximately 210,000 distinct CDR3 sequences. The germline CDR1 and CDR2 sequences are KGHSH and LQKENI. The CDR3 length is 12 residues. The sequence came from a human donor with ulcerative colitis or Crohn's disease, or a healthy co-twin of an affected twin (not recorded which). J is TRBJ2-1 and V is TRBV18. Sequences were obtained from blood. The CDR3 loop reads CASSPSQLEQFF.